The present entry profiles one TCR beta chain with its context. Its antigen is unknown. RNA was extracted and reverse transcribed into cDNA as the sequencing template. TCRdb's table, derived via immunoSEQ multiplex PCR, lists solely in-frame clones and lacks some. Altogether more than 95,000 clones are present, 85% to 90% being singletons, with the ten largest covering roughly 10%. The data originate from a study of CD8+ T cells in alopecia areata. Findings of the study overall: Within the top 100, expanded CD8+ clones significantly decreased with tofacitinib, as did scalp clonality. While patients received tofacitinib, many expanded lesional clones remained present in scalp and blood.

The treatment was: oral pan-JAK inhibitor, 5-10 mg twice daily. This material consisted of CD8+ T cells sorted from blood, taken around week 30, from a patient treated with tofacitinib. The source of this sequence is a human donor with alopecia areata.

The CDR3 DNA sequence: TGTGCCAGCAGTATAGGCGCAGATACGCAGTATTTT. Protein product: CASSIGADTQYF. This chain links TRBV27 with TRBJ2-3; D uncertain. This CDR3 contains 12 residues. CDR1 and CDR2 from the germline V gene are MNHEY and SMNVEV (reference sequence). V was trimmed by 5 bases and J by 4 bases, leaving 7 bases between them.